The clone carrying this T cell receptor (beta chain) was seen a few times. Its matching antigen is unknown. RNA transcripts gave rise to amplified TCR beta CDR3 regions. In the first-round RT-PCR of the TCR CDR3, the HTBI primer set was used. TCRdb re-analysed the multiplex PCR reads in MiXCR, keeping a single row per CDR3 protein. The sample consists of about 500,000 distinct CDR3 sequences, around 15% of them appearing once. This sample is drawn from a study of T cells in Graves' hyperthyroidism and ophthalmopathy. Regarding the study as a whole: Using 13 V-J features, a model discriminated ophthalmopathy from stable hyperthyroidism. Most clonotypes expanded in the thyroid (above 0.001) were also present in blood. A median around 6.4 months before onset, the model predicted ophthalmopathy.

With 2 bases removed from V and 5 bases from J, the gap between germline ends came to 16 bases. The germline gives CDR1 MNHNS, CDR2 SASEGT. This CDR3 contains 15 residues. Lactation, pregnancy, other autoimmune disease or uncontrolled infection excluded patients. The sequenced sample consisted of blood. This clonotype originated in a young woman with Graves' hyperthyroidism. V gene TRBV6-1 combines with J gene TRBJ2-7, with a possible D match to TRBD2 (8 bases). The CDR3 DNA sequence: TGTGCCAGCAGTGAACCGGGAGGGGGCAGGAACGAGCAGTACTTC. It specifies CASSEPGGGRNEQYF.